The 18 T cell receptor beta chains presented below share a single source sample, sequenced in a study of metastatic and nonmetastatic thyroid tumors. No patient had received any treatment before thyroid surgery. TCRdb reassembled clones from the PCR reads with MiXCR. The table includes 45,000 to 60,000 clones, 17% detected once. Sequencing was performed on blood. Every receptor here comes from a female donor with papillary thyroid cancer or a benign thyroid nodule (not recorded which). Some clones in this sample may be carry-over from other donors' samples.

This clone was observed many times. The V call is TRBV18, the J call TRBJ1-1; no reliable D call. The CDR3 spans 15 residues. Germline loops: CDR1 KGHSH, CDR2 LQKENI. The V gene lost 1 base and the J gene lost 0 bases, with 9 bases spanning the gap. DNA of the CDR3: TGTGCCAGCTCACCACATAAGGCTATGAACACTGAAGCTTTCTTT. Encoded protein: CASSPHKAMNTEAFF.

The table lists this clone with a few counts. V is TRBV6-1 and J is TRBJ1-1; D is possibly TRBD1 (5 bases). CDR1 MNHNS and CDR2 SASEGT come from the germline V gene. With 7 bases removed from V and 2 bases from J, the gap between germline ends came to 14 bases. The CDR3 is 14 amino acids. CDR3 DNA sequence: TGTGCCAGCAATAGGTTGACAGCCAACACTGAAGCTTTCTTT. Translating it yields CASNRLTANTEAFF.

This clone was recorded at least ten times. This chain uses TRBV2 with TRBJ2-1; the D gene is possibly TRBD1 (5 bases). CDR3 length: 15 residues. The V end was cut by 7 bases, the J end by 6 bases, with 19 bases between. CDR1 SNHLY and CDR2 FYNNEI come from the germline V gene. CDR3 coding DNA: TGTGCCAGCACCCTTAGAAGGGGATCCCTCAATGAGCAGTTCTTC. This encodes CASTLRRGSLNEQFF.

As concerns this clone: The junction does not match germline at one end; this may be a read error. This chain joins TRBV20-1 and TRBJ2-4, with TRBD2 identical over 13 bases. CDR3 length: 16 residues. Germline V lookup: CDR1 DFQATT, CDR2 SNEGSKA (reference sequence). In DNA, the CDR3 is TGCAGTGCTACAGGGACTAGCGGGACGGCCAAAAAAATTCAGTACTTC. Translation gives CSATGTSGTAKKIQYF.

This clone has at least ten counts. Other DNA sequences in this sample translate to the same CDR3. This sequence joins TRBV6-1 and TRBJ1-3; 9 nucleotides line up with TRBD1. Losses at the gene ends were 5 bases for V and 3 bases for J; bases not matched to a gene: 11. This CDR3 has 17 amino acids. Per germline, CDR1 MNHNS and CDR2 SASEGT. The CDR3 loop reads CASSQGQGGMVGNTIYF. CDR3 DNA sequence: TGTGCCAGCAGTCAGGGACAGGGCGGTATGGTTGGAAACACCATATATTTT.

On this clone itself: Relative to the germline gene, one junction end is altered; a read error may explain this. The chain uses TRBV4-2 and TRBJ2-1; TRBD2 agrees at 7 bases. The CDR3 runs 19 residues. Germline values: CDR1 LGHNA, CDR2 YNFKEQ. The CDR3 reads CASIQIGTIGRRGYNEQFF. CDR3 nucleotide sequence: TGTGCCAGCATCCAAATCGGGACTATCGGGAGACGGGGGTACAATGAGCAGTTCTTC.

Remarks on this clone: The germline gene is not matched at one end of the junction; a read error may be the cause. The CDR3 protein is CSSSAGLAAPPRVF. CDR3 nucleotides: TGTTCCAGCAGCGCGGGACTAGCGGCCCCTCCGAGAGTCTTC. The chain carries TRBV3-1 and TRBJ2-1; TRBD2 agrees at 11 bases. Germline lookup yields CDR1 LGHDT and CDR2 YNNKEL (reference sequence). This CDR3 is 14 amino acids long.

This clone occurred many times. V is TRBV6-1 and J is TRBJ2-1; 10 bases are shared with TRBD2. Germline assignment: CDR1 MNHNS and CDR2 SASEGT. V gave up 7 bases and J gave up 7 bases; unmatched junction bases: 4. The CDR3 spans 13 residues. The CDR3 sequence is CASIASGRNEQFF. CDR3 in DNA: TGTGCCAGCATTGCTAGCGGGAGAAATGAGCAGTTCTTC.

The chain carries TRBV6-6 and TRBJ2-1, with 10 bases that match TRBD2. Germline loops: CDR1 MNHNY, CDR2 SVGAGI (reference sequence). The CDR3 extends over 16 amino acids. V shed 2 bases and J 4 bases; nucleotides not matched to a gene: 5. The CDR3 bases are TGTGCCAGCAGTTACGAGACTAGCGGGCTTTACAATGAGCAGTTCTTC. This encodes CASSYETSGLYNEQFF.

This clone was recorded many times. This rearrangement joins TRBV3-1 to TRBJ1-2; D remains ambiguous. CDR1 and CDR2 (germline): LGHDT, YNNKEL (reference sequence). The germline V and J ends were trimmed by 8 bases and 2 bases, with 12 bases remaining between them. The CDR3 spans 13 residues. The CDR3 nucleotides are TGTGCCAGCTATGGGCAAAACAACTATGGCTACACCTTC. Protein sequence: CASYGQNNYGYTF.

In the case of this clone: It may be a read error: a sequence one base away is much more abundant. CDR3 DNA: TGTGCCAGCAGCGCGGGCTACCGGGAGCTGTTTTTT. Its translation: CASSAGYRELFF. V gene TRBV5-4 combines with J gene TRBJ2-2; the D gene is possibly TRBD2 (5 bases). Trimming removed 4 bases from V and 9 bases from J, with 10 bases in between. Germline values: CDR1 SGHNT, CDR2 YYREEE (reference sequence). The CDR3 is 12 residues long.

This chain uses TRBV11-1 with TRBJ2-5; tentative D call: TRBD2 (6 bases). Looked up from germline, CDR1 is SGHAT and CDR2 is FQDESV (reference sequence). Trimming shortened V by 1 base and J by 7 bases, and 25 bases separated the two germline ends. The length of the CDR3 is 18 residues. The CDR3: CASSLGLEGGPAVGTQYF. The CDR3 bases are TGTGCCAGCAGCTTAGGCCTAGAGGGAGGCCCAGCGGTGGGGACCCAGTACTTC.

This chain links TRBV9 with TRBJ2-1; D unclear. The CDR3 is 13 residues long. Germline V gene lookup returns CDR1 SGDLS and CDR2 YYNGEE. Deletions cut 4 bases from V and 10 bases from J, with 15 bases between. The CDR3 bases are TGTGCCAGCAGCTCCCCCTGGGGTAGGGAGCAGTTCTTC. This sequence encodes CASSSPWGREQFF.

This clone was seen repeatedly, ten times or more. The V call is TRBV13, the J call TRBJ2-7; D perhaps matches TRBD1 (5 bases). The CDR3 has 14 residues. The ends were cut back, 0 bases at V and 1 base at J, with 7 bases in the middle. Germline V gene data show CDR1 as PRHDT and CDR2 as FYEKMQ (reference sequence). In DNA form, the CDR3 reads TGTGCCAGCAGCTTAGGGACAGAGTCCTACGAGCAGTACTTC. It is translated as CASSLGTESYEQYF.

This clone was seen many times. The rearrangement uses TRBV20-1 and TRBJ2-3, with D perhaps matching TRBD1 or TRBD2 (5 bases each). CDR1 and CDR2 (germline): DFQATT, SNEGSKA (reference sequence). The CDR3 is 14 amino acids. The V end was cut by 4 bases, the J end by 4 bases, with 15 bases between. The CDR3 is CSATSGTLPDTQYF. The CDR3 DNA reads as TGCAGTGCTACCTCCGGGACCCTTCCAGATACGCAGTATTTT.

The chain combines TRBV13 with TRBJ2-3; no firm D call. The CDR3 has 13 amino acids. Germline V CDR1 and CDR2: PRHDT, FYEKMQ (reference sequence). V lost 5 bases and J 10 bases, leaving 16 bases between the germline ends. CDR3 sequence (DNA): TGTGCCAGCAGCAAAGGCTACCTGCATGCGCAGTATTTT. Its translation: CASSKGYLHAQYF. Full variable domain (remainder filled in from reference TRBV13 and TRBJ2-3): AAGVIQSPRHLIKEKRETATLKCYPIPRHDTVYWYQQGPGQDPQFLISFYEKMQSDKGSIPDRFSAQQFSDYHSELNMSSLELGDSALYFCASSKGYLHAQYFGPGTRLTVL.

This clone was seen at least ten times. The rearrangement joins TRBV2 to TRBJ2-7; TRBD1 aligns across 10 bases. With 5 bases clipped from V and 3 bases from J, the junction kept 4 bases outside the gene matches. Germline lookup yields CDR1 SNHLY and CDR2 FYNNEI. The CDR3 runs to 14 residues. CDR3 sequence: CASSFGTGVYEQYF. CDR3 in DNA: TGTGCCAGCAGTTTCGGGACAGGGGTCTACGAGCAGTACTTC.

This chain joins TRBV6-2 or TRBV6-3 and TRBJ2-7; 8 nucleotides agree with TRBD2. Germline CDR1 and CDR2: MNHEY and SVGEGT. Trimming at V came to 7 bases and at J to 1 base, leaving 9 bases not matched to a gene. This CDR3 comprises 15 residues. As DNA, the CDR3 is TGTGCCAGCATTTATTCCGGGACTAGGTCCTACGAGCAGTACTTC. As protein: CASIYSGTRSYEQYF.